Following are 13 T cell receptor beta chains from one sample sequenced in a study of shared clonotypes between healthy human individuals. Sequenced by immunoSEQ multiplex PCR; TCRdb stores in-frame clones only, minus some. The profile covers roughly 1,500,000 clones, with about 98.5% appearing a single time and roughly 0.35% taken by the ten largest. Sequencing input: naive CD4+ T cells sorted from blood. Subset given: CD45RA+ positively selected. These TCRs come from a man aged 25-45 years in good health.

The chain joins TRBV10-2 to TRBJ1-1; 7 nucleotides match TRBD1. CDR3 length equals 14 residues. The V segment lost 5 bases and the J segment 0 bases; nucleotides outside the gene matches: 3. Germline CDR1 and CDR2: WSHSY and SAAADI. CDR3 nucleotide sequence: TGCGCCAGCAGTAGGGACAGACTGAACACTGAAGCTTTCTTT. Translation gives CASSRDRLNTEAFF.

The chain couples TRBV14 to TRBJ2-7, with D maybe TRBD2 (6 bases). V shed 2 bases and J shed 0 bases, with 17 bases lying between them. CDR1 is SGHDN and CDR2 is FVKESK in the germline V gene. The CDR3 consists of 17 residues. CDR3 coding DNA: TGTGCCAGCAGCCAACCTCGGGGGAAAACGGGCTCCTACGAGCAGTACTTC. Amino acid sequence: CASSQPRGKTGSYEQYF.

The chain links TRBV29-1 to TRBJ2-6; TRBD1 matches at 8 bases. The germline V gene encodes CDR1 SQVTM and CDR2 ANQGSEA. The CDR3 covers 16 residues. V shed 7 bases and J 1 base; nucleotides not matched to a gene: 9. The CDR3: CSGQPQGESGANVLTF. The DNA of the CDR3 is TGCAGCGGACAACCACAGGGGGAGTCTGGGGCCAACGTCCTGACTTTC.

This sequence joins TRBV21-1 and TRBJ2-3; the DNA was not used to check the table's D call, TRBD1. TRBV21-1 is a pseudogene locus. There are 18 residues in the CDR3. The CDR3 nucleotides read TGTGCCAGCAGCAAATCCAGGGCATGCGGCGATCTACGAGATACGCAGTATTTT. It is translated as CASSKSRACGDLRDTQYF.

The chain combines TRBV7-9 with TRBJ1-3; unclear D gene. Germline loops: CDR1 SEHNR, CDR2 FQNEAQ (reference sequence). This CDR3 has 13 residues. V was pared by 8 bases and J by 0 bases, with 8 bases between. The CDR3 loop reads CASEEFSGNTIYF. CDR3 sequence (DNA): TGTGCCAGCGAGGAGTTCTCTGGAAACACCATATATTTT.

The chain couples TRBV4-2 to TRBJ2-3, with 12 positions matching TRBD1. Losses at the gene ends were 4 bases for V and 7 bases for J; bases not matched to a gene: 3. The CDR3 spans 14 residues. The germline V gene has CDR1 LGHNA and CDR2 YNFKEQ. CDR3 nucleotide sequence: TGTGCCAGCAGCCTCCGGGACAGGGGGCATACGCAGTATTTT. It is translated as CASSLRDRGHTQYF.

The V and J genes are TRBV27 and TRBJ2-7; D is tentatively TRBD1 or TRBD2 (5 bases each). CDR3 length: 14 amino acids. The germline V gene encodes CDR1 MNHEY and CDR2 SMNVEV (reference sequence). V lost 6 bases and J 5 bases, leaving 17 bases between the germline ends. CDR3 loop: CASSRRDPGNEQYF. CDR3 coding DNA: TGTGCCAGCAGCAGACGGGACCCGGGGAACGAGCAGTACTTC.

The chain recombines TRBV10-1 with TRBJ2-3; TRBD2 is a possible D gene (6 bases). V lost 5 bases and J 3 bases, leaving 12 bases between the germline ends. CDR1 and CDR2 from the germline V gene are WNHNN and SYGVQD (reference sequence). The CDR3 length is 14 residues. CDR3 protein: CASSRGGATDTQYF. The DNA for the CDR3 is TGCGCCAGCAGTCGGGGAGGTGCAACAGATACGCAGTATTTT.

This sequence joins TRBV5-5 and TRBJ2-5; 7 bases fit TRBD1. Trimming removed 4 bases from V and 2 bases from J; junction bases left unmatched: 11. The length of the CDR3 is 16 residues. CDR1 and CDR2 (germline): SGHKS, YYEKEE (reference sequence). The CDR3 loop reads CASSVLPGQRQETQYF. CDR3 sequence (DNA): TGTGCCAGCAGCGTTCTTCCGGGACAGAGACAAGAGACCCAGTACTTC. The full variable domain, with the rest looked up from reference TRBV5-5 and TRBJ2-5, is DAGVTQSPTHLIKTRGQQVTLRCSPISGHKSVSWYQQVLGQGPQFIFQYYEKEERGRGNFPDRFSARQFPNYSSELNVNALLLGDSALYLCASSVLPGQRQETQYFGPGTRLLVL.

This chain joins TRBV13 and TRBJ2-7; weak D call: TRBD1 (7 bases). This CDR3 is built from 14 residues. Germline-derived CDR1 and CDR2 are PRHDT and FYEKMQ (reference sequence). Trimming took off 0 bases at V and 3 bases at J, with 9 bases between the two ends. CDR3 sequence reads: CASSLGQGGYEQYF. DNA of the CDR3: TGTGCCAGCAGCTTAGGGCAGGGGGGCTACGAGCAGTACTTC.

V is TRBV5-1 and J is TRBJ1-1; a weak D match, TRBD1 (5 bases). CDR3 length: 13 residues. Trimming removed 7 bases from V and 6 bases from J, with 16 bases in between. The germline V gene has CDR1 SGHRS and CDR2 YFSETQ. The CDR3 sequence: CASGLGARAEAFF. Written as DNA, the CDR3 is TGCGCCAGCGGGCTCGGGGCGAGGGCTGAAGCTTTCTTT.

V is TRBV11-2 and J is TRBJ2-3; D is unresolved. The CDR3 loop spans 16 amino acids. Germline CDR1 reads SGHAT; CDR2 reads FQNNGV. Trimming cost V 10 bases and J 7 bases, with 27 bases left between them. DNA of the CDR3: TGTGCCACCGCTCGGAGTCTGGGGTCTCAAAGCTATACGCAGTATTTT. As protein: CATARSLGSQSYTQYF.

The chain employs TRBV11-2 and TRBJ2-1; maybe TRBD2 (5 bases). The CDR3 extends over 13 amino acids. Germline loops: CDR1 SGHAT, CDR2 FQNNGV. V was trimmed by 3 bases and J by 10 bases, leaving 13 bases between them. The CDR3 DNA reads TGTGCCAGCAGCTTCACTGCGGGCCTCGAGCAGTTCTTC. Translation: CASSFTAGLEQFF.